This T cell receptor (beta chain) was sequenced for a study of T cell responses to AZD1222 COVID-19 vaccine. For the study at large: Both about-4-week and about-12-week second-dose recipients were combined. Study results and limitations: Among the donors, most were white British and more were female, and clonal diversity was possibly underestimated.

The assay was immunoSEQ multiplex PCR, and TCRdb's table has in-frame clones only and misses some. The sample carries approximately 60,000 clones, 80% to 90% recorded once. Turning to this clone: Its antigen remains unidentified.

CDR3 length equals 13 residues. The germline V and J ends were trimmed by 3 bases and 7 bases, with 10 bases remaining between them. Germline CDR1 is SGHTA and CDR2 is FQGNSA. The sequenced sample was peripheral blood, obtained on day 0 of AZD1222 vaccination. The V and J genes are TRBV7-2 and TRBJ2-1; D might be TRBD2 (5 bases). This receptor was identified in an adult in good health. CDR3 nucleotides: TGTGCCAGCAGCTTTTTCGGCGGGAATGAGCAGTTCTTC. It yields the protein CASSFFGGNEQFF.